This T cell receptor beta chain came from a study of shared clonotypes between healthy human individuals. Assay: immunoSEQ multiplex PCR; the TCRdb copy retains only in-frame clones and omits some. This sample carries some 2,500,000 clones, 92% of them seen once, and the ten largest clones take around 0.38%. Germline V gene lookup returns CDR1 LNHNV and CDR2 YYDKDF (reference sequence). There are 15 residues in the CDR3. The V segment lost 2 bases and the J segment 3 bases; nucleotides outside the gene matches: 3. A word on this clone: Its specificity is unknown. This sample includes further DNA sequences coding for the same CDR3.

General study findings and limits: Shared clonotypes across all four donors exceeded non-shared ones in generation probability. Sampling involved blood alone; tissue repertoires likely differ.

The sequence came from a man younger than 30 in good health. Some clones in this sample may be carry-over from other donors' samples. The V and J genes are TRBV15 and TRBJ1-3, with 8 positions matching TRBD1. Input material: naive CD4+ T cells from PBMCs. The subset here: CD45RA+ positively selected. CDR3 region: CATSRTGGDGNTIYF. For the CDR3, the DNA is TGTGCCACCAGCAGAACAGGGGGAGATGGAAACACCATATATTTT.